The 32 T cell receptor beta chains below come from one sample, sequenced in a study of cytomegalovirus exposure and HLA in healthy donors. Produced via immunoSEQ multiplex PCR; TCRdb's table is partial and in-frame only. The data show 150,000 to 200,000 clones, approximately 87% seen once. The sample was PBMCs. Receptors were obtained from a woman under 40 in good health and CMV-seronegative.

The genes are TRBV19 and TRBJ2-7; TRBD2 is a possible D gene (5 bases). V was trimmed by 5 bases and J by 0 bases, leaving 14 bases between them. The CDR3 has 15 residues. Germline V gene data show CDR1 as LNHDA and CDR2 as SQIVND (reference sequence). CDR3 protein: CASSRGVGDSYEQYF. As DNA, the CDR3 is TGTGCCAGTAGTCGGGGTGTAGGCGACTCCTACGAGCAGTACTTC.

The chain uses TRBV5-1 and TRBJ1-1; D remains unclear. V was shortened by 4 bases and J by 6 bases, with 19 bases between the two germline ends. Per germline, CDR1 SGHRS and CDR2 YFSETQ. The CDR3 extends over 15 amino acids. The CDR3 region is CASSIDTSFFAEAFF. The CDR3 nucleotides read TGCGCCAGCAGCATCGACACCTCGTTTTTCGCTGAAGCTTTCTTT.

This clone was observed a single time. This rearrangement joins TRBV2 to TRBJ2-3; the match to TRBD1 covers 7 bases. With V trimmed by 11 bases and J by 4 bases, 12 bases remained unmatched. This CDR3 spans 14 amino acids. Germline CDR1 reads SNHLY; CDR2 reads FYNNEI. CDR3 residues: CACSPWQGADTQYF. The CDR3, as DNA: TGTGCCTGCTCGCCTTGGCAGGGGGCAGATACGCAGTATTTT.

The chain couples TRBV6-1 to TRBJ1-1; 8 positions agree with TRBD1. CDR3 size: 14 residues. Germline V gene data show CDR1 as MNHNS and CDR2 as SASEGT. J gave up 8 bases and V 5 bases, and 10 bases lay outside the gene matches. CDR3 protein: CASSLDRVRAEAFF. CDR3 sequence (DNA): TGTGCCAGCAGTTTGGACAGGGTAAGGGCCGAAGCTTTCTTT.

V usage is TRBV29-1 and J usage is TRBJ1-3; D remains unclear. Germline V lookup: CDR1 SQVTM, CDR2 ANQGSEA. Trimming took 0 bases from V and 0 from J, leaving 12 bases between them. The CDR3 is 16 residues long. CDR3 region: CSVEDQSGLSGNTIYF. DNA for the CDR3: TGCAGCGTTGAAGATCAATCAGGCCTCTCTGGAAACACCATATATTTT.

The rearrangement joins TRBV5-6 to TRBJ2-1; 8 positions match TRBD2. Germline CDR1 reads SGHDT; CDR2 reads YYEEEE. The V segment lost 7 bases and the J segment 4 bases; nucleotides outside the gene matches: 4. This CDR3 spans 13 amino acids. CDR3 protein: CASSSGGYNEQFF. The CDR3 DNA reads as TGTGCCAGCTCAAGCGGGGGATACAATGAGCAGTTCTTC.

As regards this clone: The germline gene is not matched at one end of the junction; a read error may be the cause. The V and J genes are TRBV6-1 and TRBJ1-4; 9 bases are shared with TRBD1. Germline V gene data show CDR1 as MNHNS and CDR2 as SASEGT. The CDR3 is made up of 21 amino acids. CDR3 nucleotides: TGTGCCAGCAGCGAAGAGGGTAGAAAGGACAGGGGAGTAAGGGCTAATGAAAAACTGTTTTTT. Translating gives CASSEEGRKDRGVRANEKLFF.

The chain has TRBV2 and TRBJ2-7; TRBD1 matches at 8 bases. With 8 bases clipped from V and 6 bases from J, the junction kept 12 bases outside the gene matches. CDR1 and CDR2 (germline): SNHLY, FYNNEI. The CDR3 sequence is 14 residues long. The CDR3 nucleotides are TGTGCCAGCGTGGACAGGGAAAGGGTCGGCGAGCAGTACTTC. Translated, it gives CASVDRERVGEQYF.

V usage is TRBV13 and J usage is TRBJ2-3, with 8 nucleotides matching TRBD2. The germline CDR1 and CDR2 sequences are PRHDT and FYEKMQ (reference sequence). Trimming removed 8 bases from V and 2 bases from J; junction bases left unmatched: 9. The CDR3 covers 15 residues. Here the CDR3 DNA reads TGTGCCAGCTCCTTGCGGGGGGCTTTCACAGATACGCAGTATTTT. Protein: CASSLRGAFTDTQYF.

This clone occurred once. J is TRBJ1-1 and V is TRBV2; 7 bases map to TRBD1. This CDR3 contains 14 residues. V was pared by 6 bases and J by 1 base, with 5 bases of the junction left unmatched. Germline V gene sequence: CDR1 SNHLY, CDR2 FYNNEI. CDR3 region: CASRRDRPNTEAFF. Here the CDR3 DNA reads TGTGCCAGCAGGAGGGACAGACCGAACACTGAAGCTTTCTTT.

V and J are TRBV15 and TRBJ2-1, with D possibly matching TRBD2 (5 bases). Germline V gene data show CDR1 as LNHNV and CDR2 as YYDKDF (reference sequence). The CDR3 extends over 18 amino acids. V gave up 0 bases and J gave up 3 bases, with 18 bases separating them. This chain's CDR3 is CATSRDVAPNPNYNEQFF. CDR3 nucleotide sequence: TGTGCCACCAGCAGAGACGTAGCGCCGAACCCCAACTACAATGAGCAGTTCTTC.

The CDR3 region has the DNA TGTGCCACCAGCAGACGGACAGGGGAAGCTTTCTTT. It translates to CATSRRTGEAFF. V gene TRBV15 combines with J gene TRBJ1-1; TRBD1 agrees at 8 bases. Germline CDR1 and CDR2: LNHNV and YYDKDF (reference sequence). Trimming took 2 bases from V and 8 from J; bases not matched to a gene: 1. This CDR3 has 12 residues.

V gene TRBV19 combines with J gene TRBJ2-5; 11 nucleotides align to TRBD1. V gave up 4 bases and J gave up 4 bases; unmatched junction bases: 8. This CDR3 region has 16 residues. Germline CDR1 and CDR2: LNHDA and SQIVND (reference sequence). CDR3 coding DNA: TGTGCCAGTAGTACTTCCAGGACAGGGGGCGGAGAGACCCAGTACTTC. As protein: CASSTSRTGGGETQYF.

Notes on this clone: Other DNA sequences in the same sample also yield this CDR3. This rearrangement joins TRBV6-5 to TRBJ1-2, with 10 bases that match TRBD1. The CDR3 totals 16 residues. Germline values: CDR1 MNHEY, CDR2 SVGAGI. Trimming at V came to 0 bases and at J to 3 bases, leaving 4 bases not matched to a gene. The CDR3 DNA reads TGTGCCAGCAGTTACTCTGGGACAGGGGAGGACTATGGCTACACCTTC. Translated, it gives CASSYSGTGEDYGYTF.

In its sample, this clone was seen a few times. Other DNA sequences in the same sample also yield this CDR3. The chain recombines TRBV7-6 with TRBJ1-2, with D unclear. V shed 5 bases and J shed 2 bases, with 9 bases lying between them. The CDR3 is 13 amino acids. Germline lookup yields CDR1 SGHVS and CDR2 FNYEAQ. CDR3 in amino acids: CASSPTGNYGYTF. The CDR3 coding sequence is TGTGCCAGCAGCCCGACGGGGAACTATGGCTACACCTTC.

The J gene is TRBJ2-3, the V gene TRBV11-2; TRBD2 agrees at 8 bases. Germline loops: CDR1 SGHAT, CDR2 FQNNGV. J lost 2 bases, V lost 5 bases, and 9 bases had no gene match. CDR3 length: 16 residues. The CDR3 region has the DNA TGTGCCAGCAGCCAACAAGCGGGGGCCAACACAGATACGCAGTATTTT. It specifies CASSQQAGANTDTQYF.

The genes are TRBV19 and TRBJ1-5; possibly TRBD1 for D (6 bases). The germline gives CDR1 LNHDA, CDR2 SQIVND (reference sequence). CDR3 length equals 14 residues. V gave up 3 bases and J gave up 9 bases, with 15 bases separating them. The CDR3 loop is CASSMISRGGPQHF. The CDR3 DNA reads as TGTGCCAGTAGTATGATTTCTCGAGGGGGGCCCCAGCATTTT.

V is TRBV9 and J is TRBJ2-5, with D possibly TRBD2 on 6 matching bases. The V gene's germline CDR1 is SGDLS and CDR2 YYNGEE. V was pared by 0 bases and J by 5 bases, with 14 bases between. The CDR3 consists of 15 residues. The DNA of the CDR3 is TGTGCCAGCAGCGTAGCGGCGGGGATAGGGGAGACCCAGTACTTC. Translation: CASSVAAGIGETQYF.

This chain links TRBV7-2 with TRBJ1-2; TRBD1 matches at 9 bases. In germline, CDR1 is SGHTA, CDR2 FQGNSA. Losses at the gene ends were 1 base for V and 7 bases for J; bases not matched to a gene: 7. The CDR3 has 15 amino acids. CDR3 nucleotide sequence: TGTGCCAGCAGCTTAGGGACAGGGGCCTTGAGTGGCTACACCTTC. Its protein product is CASSLGTGALSGYTF.

V is TRBV4-1 and J is TRBJ2-5, with 8 bases matching TRBD2. V lost 3 bases, J lost 4 bases, and 4 bases stayed unmatched. CDR3 length: 14 amino acids. Looked up from germline, CDR1 is MGHRA and CDR2 is YSYEKL. DNA for the CDR3: TGCGCCAGCAGCCAGATAAGCGGGGGAGAGACCCAGTACTTC. This encodes CASSQISGGETQYF.

On this clone itself: Distinct nucleotide sequences in the sample also encode this CDR3. This CDR3 is CASSVGGTGYEQYF. The CDR3 nucleotides are TGTGCCAGCAGCGTAGGAGGGACAGGCTACGAGCAGTACTTC. The V call is TRBV9, the J call TRBJ2-7; 8 nucleotides match TRBD1. V dropped 0 bases and J dropped 3; count of bases not matched to a gene: 2. Germline lookup yields CDR1 SGDLS and CDR2 YYNGEE. This CDR3 has 14 residues.

In nucleotides, the CDR3 is TGTGCCAGCAGCTTAGTAGCGGGTATCAACACTGAAGCTTTCTTT. Protein: CASSLVAGINTEAFF. This chain uses TRBV11-2 with TRBJ1-1; D call uncertain. CDR3 length equals 15 residues. The V end lost 1 base, the J end lost 2 bases, and 11 bases lay between the germline ends. CDR1 and CDR2 from the germline V gene are SGHAT and FQNNGV.

A single count supports this clone. The genes are TRBV6-1 and TRBJ2-5; 7 bases agree with TRBD2. The CDR3 is 14 residues long. Trimming removed 5 bases from V and 4 bases from J; junction bases left unmatched: 7. The germline gives CDR1 MNHNS, CDR2 SASEGT. The CDR3 region has the DNA TGTGCCAGCAGTCTAACTTGGGAGGGAGAGACCCAGTACTTC. Translating gives CASSLTWEGETQYF.

This sequence joins TRBV7-6 and TRBJ2-1; 11 bases agree with TRBD2. CDR3 length: 19 amino acids. V was clipped by 1 base and J by 9 bases; unmatched bases: 17. Germline CDR1 and CDR2: SGHVS and FNYEAQ. The CDR3 loop reads CASSLGAASGGLDLGEQFF. Here the CDR3 DNA reads TGTGCCAGCAGCTTAGGGGCGGCTAGCGGGGGGCTCGACCTAGGTGAGCAGTTCTTC.

The chain links TRBV5-1 to TRBJ1-1, with a possible D match to TRBD1 (5 bases). The CDR3 sequence is 12 residues long. Germline lookup yields CDR1 SGHRS and CDR2 YFSETQ. V was trimmed by 2 bases and J by 7 bases, leaving 9 bases between them. CDR3 region: CASSFSQGEAFF. The CDR3 DNA reads as TGCGCCAGCAGCTTTTCGCAGGGTGAAGCTTTCTTT.

This chain joins TRBV6-5 and TRBJ1-1; weak D call: TRBD1 (6 bases). This CDR3 has 15 amino acids. Germline loops: CDR1 MNHEY, CDR2 SVGAGI. Between the trimmed V and J ends, which lost 5 bases and 5 bases, there was a span of 18 bases. Here the CDR3 reads CASSPQLGQGTEAFF. CDR3 DNA sequence: TGTGCCAGCAGTCCCCAATTGGGACAAGGGACTGAAGCTTTCTTT.

The rearrangement uses TRBV7-6 and TRBJ2-1; 14 nucleotides match TRBD2. Germline V gives CDR1 SGHVS, CDR2 FNYEAQ. J gave up 9 bases and V 4 bases, and 11 bases lay outside the gene matches. This CDR3 region has 17 residues. CDR3 sequence (DNA): TGTGCCAGCAGCTCAAGACTAGCGGGGGGGCTTCTTGTTGAGCAGTTCTTC. This gives the protein CASSSRLAGGLLVEQFF.

The chain combines TRBV4-2 with TRBJ1-2; a possible D gene is TRBD1 (6 bases). The germline CDR1 and CDR2 sequences are LGHNA and YNFKEQ. This CDR3 spans 13 amino acids. V was shortened by 2 bases and J by 7 bases, with 11 bases between the two germline ends. CDR3 residues: CASSQSGAGGYTF. The DNA for the CDR3 is TGTGCCAGCAGCCAATCAGGGGCTGGTGGCTACACCTTC.

The chain recombines TRBV6-6 with TRBJ2-7; D perhaps matches TRBD1 (6 bases). The CDR3 runs 13 residues. The germline gives CDR1 MNHNY, CDR2 SVGAGI (reference sequence). Trimming removed 5 bases at V and 3 bases at J, with 11 bases between. CDR3 bases: TGTGCCAGCAGTCCTACAGGGTTCTACGAGCAGTACTTC. Translation gives CASSPTGFYEQYF.

J is TRBJ1-1 and V is TRBV2; D is perhaps TRBD1 (5 bases). The germline V gene encodes CDR1 SNHLY and CDR2 FYNNEI. The CDR3 loop spans 16 amino acids. The V and J ends lost 7 bases and 4 bases respectively, with 22 bases between them. CDR3 DNA: TGTGCCAGCACCACCCTGACGGGGGTCGTTTTCACTGAAGCTTTCTTT. Translating it yields CASTTLTGVVFTEAFF.

The chain carries TRBV2 and TRBJ2-7, with no clear D. This CDR3 has 11 residues. Trimming pared 6 bases from V and 6 bases from J, leaving 9 bases between. CDR1 SNHLY and CDR2 FYNNEI come from the germline V gene. In DNA, the CDR3 is TGTGCCAGCAGGGCTCCTCGCGAGCAGTACTTC. This gives the protein CASRAPREQYF.

J is TRBJ2-7 and V is TRBV5-6; D is perhaps TRBD2 (6 bases). The ends were cut back, 2 bases at V and 2 bases at J, with 14 bases in the middle. CDR3 length equals 15 residues. The germline V gene encodes CDR1 SGHDT and CDR2 YYEEEE. The CDR3 spells CASSFGVGGTYEQYF. In DNA, the CDR3 is TGTGCCAGCAGCTTCGGGGTGGGGGGAACCTACGAGCAGTACTTC.